Listed below are T cell receptor beta chains from one sample, sequenced in a study of OX40 agonist ivuxolimab in advanced cancers. Measured with immunoSEQ multiplex PCR; TCRdb has only the in-frame clones, and not every one. Among about 28,000 clones listed, about 88% were seen once. The input for sequencing was CD4+ or CD8+ T cells sorted from blood, taken in a trial of the OX40 agonist ivuxolimab. These receptors came from an adult with an advanced solid tumor such as melanoma, head and neck, liver or kidney cancer. Both conserved end residues are trimmed from each CDR3.

v_gene,j_gene,CDR3aa
TRBV28,TRBJ2-7,ASRAGQGEAYEQY
TRBV14,TRBJ1-1,ASSQLSGAPGTEAF
TRBV5-1,TRBJ2-3,ASSSPPASGSTDTQY
TRBV4-3,TRBJ2-1,ASSQITSGRAYNEQF
TRBV6-6,TRBJ2-3,ASSWDRGLTDTQY
TRBV12-5,TRBJ2-7,ASGLDLLAGGPYEQY
TRBV25-1,TRBJ2-7,ASSEYQGEGYEQY
TRBV15,TRBJ1-5,ATSRGPGPGQPQH
TRBV7-3,TRBJ2-3,ASSSRGTDTQY
TRBV27,TRBJ1-4,ASSSLRQGDVKYEKLF
TRBV2,TRBJ2-3,ASRPGLATPDTQY
TRBV19,TRBJ1-2,ASSIQGMNYGYT
TRBV27,TRBJ2-1,ASRLASSYNEQF
TRBV4-2,TRBJ2-7,ASSQEPLGAASYEQY
TRBV30,TRBJ1-5,AWATGSNQPQH
TRBV14,TRBJ2-2,ASSREDSTGELF
TRBV7-8,TRBJ1-1,ASSFNTGFPEAF
TRBV5-6,TRBJ1-1,ASSPIEGGAF
TRBV28,TRBJ2-7,ASSLGAYEQY
TRBV15,TRBJ1-4,ATSGADEKLF
TRBV4-3,TRBJ2-6,ASSQESGSGANVLT
TRBV29-1,TRBJ2-7,SVEEAYEQY
TRBV7-6,TRBJ2-7,ASSLARGYEQY
TRBV5-4,TRBJ2-5,ASSLGMGNRAETQY
TRBV27,TRBJ1-1,ASSLTGGNTEAF
TRBV7-6,TRBJ1-3,ASSSDRGIGNTIY
TRBV7-6,TRBJ2-5,ASSLDLLETQY
TRBV4-1,TRBJ1-2,ASSQDPVGQVGYGYT
TRBV29-1,TRBJ1-2,SVEEGGPGYGYT
TRBV27,TRBJ1-4,ASSSAGGVEKLF
TRBV14,TRBJ2-7,ASSQDRGRAYEQY
TRBV19,TRBJ2-4,ASSIVGWGDLKNIQY